The 27 T cell receptor beta chains given below trace back to one sample, sequenced in a study of blood T cells in healthy people across ages. With a J-beta primer mix and a sample-barcoded 5' primer, a second PCR ran 7 to 11 cycles. TCRdb processed the 5' RACE reads anew with MiXCR; each CDR3 protein has one entry. Of approximately 2,000,000 distinct CDR3 sequences listed, about two fifths are singletons. Sequencing was carried out using blood. The receptors were sampled from a human donor in good health.

V usage is TRBV24-1 and J usage is TRBJ1-2; no clear D. The CDR3 contains 14 residues. Trimming removed 7 bases from V and 0 bases from J, with 11 bases in between. Germline CDR1 reads KGHDR; CDR2 reads SFDVKD. In DNA form, the CDR3 reads TGTGCCACCAGCGGCGCTAGCACTAACTATGGCTACACCTTC. This sequence encodes CATSGASTNYGYTF.

CDR3 region: CSANPPGQGRYEQYF. Written as DNA, the CDR3 is TGCAGTGCCAACCCTCCGGGACAGGGAAGGTACGAGCAGTACTTC. This chain links TRBV20-1 with TRBJ2-7; 9 nucleotides match TRBD1. The CDR3 has 15 amino acids. The germline V gene has CDR1 DFQATT and CDR2 SNEGSKA (reference sequence). Germline trimming cut 6 bases from V and 4 bases from J; bases unmatched to any gene: 13.

The rearrangement links TRBV24-1 to TRBJ2-3; D is possibly TRBD1 or TRBD2 (5 bases each). This CDR3 contains 15 residues. The V gene lost 3 bases and the J gene lost 12 bases, with 21 bases spanning the gap. Germline V gives CDR1 KGHDR, CDR2 SFDVKD. The CDR3 sequence: CATSDNPGTGITQYF. The CDR3 DNA reads TGTGCCACCAGTGATAACCCAGGGACGGGGATAACCCAGTATTTT.

This clonotype was recorded a few times. The V call is TRBV7-6, the J call TRBJ1-3; a possible D gene is TRBD1 (6 bases). This CDR3 has 15 residues. CDR1 is SGHVS and CDR2 is FNYEAQ in the germline V gene. Trimming removed 5 bases from V and 2 bases from J, with 13 bases in between. This CDR3 is CASSTAGEAGNTIYF. The DNA for the CDR3 is TGTGCCAGCAGCACGGCAGGGGAGGCTGGAAACACCATATATTTT.

The V call is TRBV29-1, the J call TRBJ1-1; D is unresolved. Germline V gene sequence: CDR1 SQVTM, CDR2 ANQGSEA. Trimming left V 4 bases short and J 6 bases short, with 18 bases between. The CDR3 is made up of 14 amino acids. CDR3 coding DNA: TGCAGCGTTGCTCTTTTGGCCTTGAGGGCTGAAGCTTTCTTT. Its protein is CSVALLALRAEAFF.

V and J are TRBV29-1 and TRBJ2-1; TRBD1 aligns across 9 bases. Unmatched junction bases numbered 8, after V lost 6 bases and J lost 8 bases. From germline, CDR1 is SQVTM and CDR2 ANQGSEA. The CDR3 runs 13 residues. As DNA, the CDR3 is TGCAGCGTAGACAGGGGGAGCGACGATGAGCAGTTCTTC. Amino acids: CSVDRGSDDEQFF.

The chain links TRBV11-2 to TRBJ1-1, with D possibly matching TRBD1 (5 bases). This CDR3 contains 16 residues. V was cut by 2 bases and J by 1 base, with 14 bases left in between. CDR1 and CDR2 from the germline V gene are SGHAT and FQNNGV. The CDR3 bases are TGTGCCAGCAGCTTATATCGACCCGGACAGAACACTGAAGCTTTCTTT. Protein product: CASSLYRPGQNTEAFF.

This clonotype turned up a few times. This chain connects TRBV6-5 to TRBJ2-3, with D possibly being TRBD2 (6 bases). The CDR3 totals 15 residues. Trimming shortened V by 0 bases and J by 5 bases, and 12 bases separated the two germline ends. Looked up from germline, CDR1 is MNHEY and CDR2 is SVGAGI. CDR3 region: CASSYSGRPGDTQYF. CDR3 bases: TGTGCCAGCAGTTACTCAGGGAGGCCAGGAGATACGCAGTATTTT.

On this clonotype itself: The junction departs from germline at one end; a sequencing error may be responsible. The chain recombines TRBV4-3 with TRBJ2-1, with 10 nucleotides matching TRBD2. From germline, CDR1 is LGHNA and CDR2 YSLEER. The CDR3 contains 17 residues. DNA of the CDR3: TGCGCCAGCAGGAGGCATGAACTAGCGGGGAAAAACAATAAGCAGTTCTTC. It is translated as CASRRHELAGKNNKQFF.

This clonotype appeared a few times. The chain combines TRBV7-2 with TRBJ2-7, with D tentatively TRBD2 (5 bases). Trimming shortened V by 5 bases and J by 6 bases, and 20 bases separated the two germline ends. Germline loops: CDR1 SGHTA, CDR2 FQGNSA. CDR3 length: 15 amino acids. CDR3 sequence (DNA): TGTGCCAGCAGCCCGCTGGGCCCGGAGGTCGGCGAGCAGTACTTC. Protein: CASSPLGPEVGEQYF.

This clonotype turned up a few times. This chain joins TRBV2 and TRBJ2-5; D is unresolved. V was clipped by 3 bases and J by 5 bases, with 19 bases between them. The CDR3 contains 16 residues. Germline lookup yields CDR1 SNHLY and CDR2 FYNNEI. The DNA for the CDR3 is TGTGCCAGCAGTGAGGGTATGGGCCCAAAGTTCGAGACCCAGTACTTC. This encodes CASSEGMGPKFETQYF. The variable domain in full, completed from reference TRBV2 and TRBJ2-5, reads EPEVTQTPSHQVTQMGQEVILRCVPISNHLYFYWYRQILGQKVEFLVSFYNNEISEKSEIFDDQFSVERPDGSNFTLKIRSTKLEDSAMYFCASSEGMGPKFETQYFGPGTRLLVL.

This chain uses TRBV9 with TRBJ2-3; TRBD1 is a possible D gene (6 bases). Germline V gives CDR1 SGDLS, CDR2 YYNGEE. The CDR3 is 16 residues long. The germline V and J ends were trimmed by 0 bases and 1 base, with 12 bases remaining between them. DNA for the CDR3: TGTGCCAGCAGCGTAGCCGGGGACAAAGGCACAGATACGCAGTATTTT. This gives the protein CASSVAGDKGTDTQYF.

Only a few counts were recorded for this clonotype. The chain combines TRBV28 with TRBJ2-5; 8 bases line up with TRBD2. CDR1 is MDHEN, CDR2 SYDVKM, per germline. The V gene end was trimmed by 3 bases and the J gene end by 4 bases; junction bases not matched to a gene: 7. This CDR3 comprises 15 residues. The CDR3 DNA reads TGTGCCAGCAGTTTCGTAGCGGGGCATTTAGAGACCCAGTACTTC. Protein sequence: CASSFVAGHLETQYF. The whole variable domain, remainder taken from reference TRBV28 and TRBJ2-5, is DVKVTQSSRYLVKRTGEKVFLECVQDMDHENMFWYRQDPGLGLRLIYFSYDVKMKEKGDIPEGYSVSREKKERFSLILESASTNQTSMYLCASSFVAGHLETQYFGPGTRLLVL.

Note on this clonotype: An end of the junction differs from the germline gene, which may be a read error. The rearrangement joins TRBV18 to TRBJ2-3, with TRBD2 matching 7 bases. The CDR3 contains 15 residues. Looked up from germline, CDR1 is KGHSH and CDR2 is LQKENI. CDR3 amino acids: CASPPRSGAVATQYF. The CDR3, as DNA: TGTGCCAGCCCACCACGAAGCGGGGCGGTAGCTACGCAGTATTTT.

Only a few counts were recorded for this clonotype. This chain joins TRBV5-1 and TRBJ2-7, with D perhaps TRBD2 (5 bases). The V end was cut by 1 base, the J end by 4 bases, with 18 bases between. The CDR3 spans 16 residues. Germline V gene lookup returns CDR1 SGHRS and CDR2 YFSETQ. CDR3 DNA: TGCGCCAGCAGCTTGTCTGGAGGAACTCTCGTTTACGAGCAGTACTTC. Its translation is CASSLSGGTLVYEQYF. Combining the CDR3 with reference TRBV5-1 and TRBJ2-7 gives the whole variable domain KAGVTQTPRYLIKTRGQQVTLSCSPISGHRSVSWYQQTPGQGLQFLFEYFSETQRNKGNFPGRFSGRQFSNSRSEMNVSTLELGDSALYLCASSLSGGTLVYEQYFGPGTRLTVT.

J is TRBJ2-3 and V is TRBV7-6; D is uncertain. Germline lookup yields CDR1 SGHVS and CDR2 FNYEAQ. The CDR3 has 16 amino acids. V lost 1 base to trimming and J lost 0 bases, with 11 bases between them. Here the CDR3 reads CASSLGSTTSTDTQYF. The DNA of the CDR3 is TGTGCCAGCAGCTTAGGAAGTACTACTAGCACAGATACGCAGTATTTT.

This chain uses TRBV7-8 with TRBJ2-7; D might be TRBD1 (6 bases). This CDR3 comprises 14 residues. The V gene lost 5 bases and the J gene lost 1 base, with 12 bases spanning the gap. The germline CDR1 and CDR2 sequences are SGHVS and FQNEAQ. CDR3 in amino acids: CASSAARGSYEQYF. Here the CDR3 DNA reads TGTGCCAGCAGCGCCGCCAGGGGATCCTACGAGCAGTACTTC. The entire variable domain, with the rest obtained from reference TRBV7-8 and TRBJ2-7, is as follows: GAGVSQSPRYKVAKRGQDVALRCDPISGHVSLFWYQQALGQGPEFLTYFQNEAQLDKSGLPSDRFFAERPEGSVSTLKIQRTQQEDSAVYLCASSAARGSYEQYFGPGTRLTVT.

Points on this clonotype: Sequence at one end of the junction differs from germline and may be a read error. The rearrangement joins TRBV7-8 to TRBJ2-7; 9 bases match TRBD1. The germline V gene has CDR1 SGHVS and CDR2 FQNEAQ. This CDR3 contains 16 residues. The CDR3 region is CAGSLVVGQGIYEQYF. In DNA form, the CDR3 reads TGTGCCGGCAGCTTAGTGGTCGGACAGGGGATCTACGAGCAGTACTTC.

This clonotype was seen only a few times. V gene TRBV9 combines with J gene TRBJ2-3; 8 bases agree with TRBD1. With V trimmed by 0 bases and J by 4 bases, 4 bases remained unmatched. The CDR3 is 15 residues long. Germline V gene data show CDR1 as SGDLS and CDR2 as YYNGEE. CDR3 sequence reads: CASSVEGQDSDTQYF. CDR3 DNA: TGTGCCAGCAGCGTAGAGGGACAGGATTCAGATACGCAGTATTTT.

The rearrangement links TRBV28 to TRBJ2-5, with D possibly TRBD2 on 5 matching bases. The assigned J gene may be wrong: the sequence end matches TRBJ2-1 better. The CDR3 loop spans 14 amino acids. Germline-derived CDR1 and CDR2 are MDHEN and SYDVKM. CDR3 coding DNA: TGTGCCAGCAGTTCAATCCCCACTAGAGCGACCCAGTTCTTC. This sequence encodes CASSSIPTRATQFF.

The CDR3 reads CASTLNGGRNYGYTF. CDR3 DNA sequence: TGTGCCAGCACCCTAAATGGGGGGAGGAACTATGGCTACACCTTC. The chain carries TRBV12-3 or TRBV12-4 and TRBJ1-2, with D maybe TRBD1 (5 bases). The CDR3 totals 15 residues. The V end was cut by 7 bases, the J end by 2 bases, with 17 bases between.

The chain employs TRBV12-3 or TRBV12-4 and TRBJ2-1, with 8 bases fitting TRBD1. This CDR3 spans 15 amino acids. V lost 4 bases to trimming and J lost 5 bases; unmatched junction nucleotides: 7. The CDR3 is CASSSSAQGDNEQFF. The CDR3 DNA follows: TGTGCCAGCAGTTCCTCAGCACAGGGGGACAATGAGCAGTTCTTC.

CDR3 coding DNA: TGTGCCAGCAGCCCCCCCCGTCCGTCCCTTAATGAAAAACTGTTTTTT. It encodes CASSPPRPSLNEKLFF. This chain links TRBV12-3 or TRBV12-4 with TRBJ1-4; D not certain. Trimming took 6 bases from V and 4 from J, leaving 18 bases between them. This CDR3 has 16 residues.

The sample holds one count of this clonotype. The chain joins TRBV7-2 to TRBJ1-6; 8 bases are shared with TRBD1. The CDR3 is 15 residues long. Per germline, CDR1 SGHTA and CDR2 FQGNSA. The junction had 3 bases not matched to a gene; V was cut back by 0 bases and J by 8 bases. The DNA of the CDR3 is TGTGCCAGCAGCTTAGCGGGGGGACAGGATTCACCCCTCCACTTT. It yields the protein CASSLAGGQDSPLHF.

To note about this clonotype: Compared with germline, one end of the junction differs, possibly owing to a read error. The chain links TRBV28 to TRBJ2-4; possible D gene TRBD1, 5 bases. This CDR3 comprises 16 residues. CDR1 and CDR2 (germline): MDHEN, SYDVKM. The CDR3, as DNA: TGTACCAGCAGTAGAGCAGGGTCCTTAGCCAAAAACATTCAGTACTTC. Protein: CTSSRAGSLAKNIQYF.

This chain uses TRBV7-2 with TRBJ1-6, with D hard to call. Germline V gene sequence: CDR1 SGHTA, CDR2 FQGNSA. Trimming stripped 5 bases from V and 5 bases from J, with 16 bases between. The CDR3 length is 16 residues. The CDR3 nucleotides read TGTGCCAGCAGCCCCCCGGGGATGGCCAATAATTCACCCCTCCACTTT. Translation: CASSPPGMANNSPLHF.

This clonotype was detected once. The chain links TRBV20-1 to TRBJ1-5, with D possibly matching TRBD1 (5 bases). V was clipped by 6 bases and J by 1 base, with 22 bases between them. The CDR3 extends over 17 amino acids. CDR1 and CDR2 (germline): DFQATT, SNEGSKA (reference sequence). CDR3: CSARKGTARWSNQPQHF. CDR3 sequence (DNA): TGCAGTGCCCGTAAAGGGACGGCGAGATGGAGCAATCAGCCCCAGCATTTT.